This T cell receptor beta chain emerged from a study of Ad26.COV2.S vaccination and SARS-CoV-2 variants. Background on the study: In the COV1001 trial, the donor was in the Ad26.COV2.S arm. Administration of Ad26.COV2.S was intramuscular, either once or twice 56 days apart.

Described treatment: around 19 received Ad26.COV2.S at low or high dose, single or two shots; a few received placebo; per-sample allocation not given. The investigators took samples on day 63 after the first vaccine or placebo injection. Regarding the study as a whole: Vaccine and placebo recipients had similar non-spike TCR breadth. Total responses of T cells may have been underestimated by the analyses of TCR breadth and depth.

Only in-frame clones appear in the TCRdb table, and some are missing; sequencing was by immunoSEQ multiplex PCR. The sample lists roughly 400,000 clones, 80% to 95% occurring once. Note on this clone: The antigen is not known. At the DNA level, this CDR3 is encoded by other sequences in the same sample as well.

Trimming cost V 3 bases and J 3 bases, with 5 bases left between them. The germline V gene encodes CDR1 DFQATT and CDR2 SNEGSKA (reference sequence). This CDR3 contains 11 residues. This specimen was peripheral blood, taken in a trial of Ad26.COV2.S vaccine versus placebo. The receptor's source is a person aged 18-60 years who received the Ad26.COV2.S COVID-19 vaccine or a placebo. V is TRBV20-1 and J is TRBJ1-1; possible D gene TRBD1, 5 bases. The DNA for the CDR3 is TGCAGTGCTAGGGGGGACACTGAAGCTTTCTTT. Translation gives CSARGDTEAFF.